In its sample, the clone carrying this T cell receptor beta chain was seen many times. Its antigen is not known. It was considered stable Graves' hyperthyroidism when ophthalmopathy did not progress within 18 months. It was 8 to 10 ml of fresh peripheral blood that supplied the PBMCs. This sample was included in a study of T cells in Graves' hyperthyroidism and ophthalmopathy. Study in general: Peripheral blood was collected at initial diagnosis, before any treatment.

V gave up 5 bases and J gave up 0 bases, with 7 bases separating them. The CDR3 is made up of 13 amino acids. The germline V gene has CDR1 MNHNS and CDR2 SASEGT. Findings of the study overall: Before onset, ophthalmopathy was predicted by the model a median roughly 6.4 months earlier.

From RNA transcripts, TCR beta CDR3 regions were amplified. The TCR CDR3 was amplified in a first-round RT-PCR using the HTBI primer set. TCRdb reprocessed the multiplex PCR reads with MiXCR, giving one entry per CDR3 protein. This sample yields 190,000 or so distinct CDR3 sequences, of which around 17% are seen a single time; around 47% belongs to the top ten. Sequencing input: blood. The TCR originated in a man aged 35 to 55 with Graves' hyperthyroidism. This chain connects TRBV6-1 to TRBJ1-1; the D is unclear. The CDR3 region has the DNA TGTGCCAGCAGTCTGTTTGTGAACACTGAAGCTTTCTTT. It encodes CASSLFVNTEAFF.